This T cell receptor (beta chain) was profiled in a study of OX40 agonist ivuxolimab in advanced cancers. Study as a whole: Ivuxolimab doses were 0.01, 0.1, 0.3, 1.5, 3 or 10 mg/kg every 2 weeks. Patients assigned to dose escalation were diagnosed with hepatocellular carcinoma, melanoma, renal cell or head and neck cancer.

Germline trimming cut 3 bases from V and 2 bases from J; bases unmatched to any gene: 9. The CDR3 is 19 amino acids. Per the germline V gene, CDR1 is LGHNA and CDR2 is YSLEER. The assay was immunoSEQ multiplex PCR, and TCRdb's table has in-frame clones only and misses some. The sample lists tens of thousands of clones; roughly 80% were seen once. This clone showed up just a few times. The same CDR3 arises from other DNA sequences in this sample as well. V and J are TRBV4-3 and TRBJ2-2; 13 bases map to TRBD2. The receptor was derived from an adult with an advanced solid tumor such as melanoma, head and neck, liver or kidney cancer. The sample here was CD4+ or CD8+ T cells sorted from blood, taken in a trial of the OX40 agonist ivuxolimab. The CDR3: CASSQMPGLAGFNTGELFF. CDR3 DNA sequence: TGCGCCAGCAGCCAGATGCCGGGACTAGCGGGGTTTAACACCGGGGAGCTGTTTTTT.